This T cell receptor beta chain originates from a study of CD8+ T cells in alopecia areata. Study outcomes and limitations: Many expanded lesional clones persisted in scalp and blood during tofacitinib treatment. TCR sharing across patients was less clear than in mice, possibly HLA-related.

Treatment meaning: oral pan-JAK inhibitor, 5-10 mg twice daily. Germline-derived CDR1 and CDR2 are SGHAT and FQNNGV. This CDR3 contains 14 residues. With V trimmed by 5 bases and J by 9 bases, 10 bases remained unmatched. Note on this clone: Its antigen remains unknown.

The authors extracted RNA and reverse transcribed it into cDNA as the sequencing template. Sequenced by immunoSEQ multiplex PCR; TCRdb stores in-frame clones only, minus some. The data show 200,000 to 250,000 clones, around two fifths seen once. The sequenced sample was CD4+ T cells sorted from blood, obtained at roughly week 30, from a patient treated with tofacitinib. The clonotype was recovered from a human donor with alopecia areata. The V call is TRBV11-2, the J call TRBJ2-1, with 7 nucleotides matching TRBD2. This CDR3 is CASSASIREGEQFF. As DNA, the CDR3 is TGTGCCAGCAGCGCTAGCATCAGGGAGGGTGAGCAGTTCTTC.